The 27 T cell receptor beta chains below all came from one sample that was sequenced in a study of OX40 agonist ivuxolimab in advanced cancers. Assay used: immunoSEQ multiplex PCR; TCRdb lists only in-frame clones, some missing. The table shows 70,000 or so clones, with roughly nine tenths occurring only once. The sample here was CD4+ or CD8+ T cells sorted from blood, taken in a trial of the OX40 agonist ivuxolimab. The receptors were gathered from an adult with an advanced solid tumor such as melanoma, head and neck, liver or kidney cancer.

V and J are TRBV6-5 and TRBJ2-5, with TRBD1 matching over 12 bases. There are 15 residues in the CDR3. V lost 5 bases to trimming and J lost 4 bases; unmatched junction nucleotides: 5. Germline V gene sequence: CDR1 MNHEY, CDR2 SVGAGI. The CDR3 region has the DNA TGTGCCAGCAGTCCCGGGACAGGGGGCCGAGAGACCCAGTACTTC. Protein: CASSPGTGGRETQYF.

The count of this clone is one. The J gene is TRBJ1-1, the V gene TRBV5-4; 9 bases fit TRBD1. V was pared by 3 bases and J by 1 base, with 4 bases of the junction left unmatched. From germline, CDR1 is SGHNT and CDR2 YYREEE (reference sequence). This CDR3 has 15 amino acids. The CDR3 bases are TGTGCCAGCAGCTCCCCGGACAGGGGGAACACTGAAGCTTTCTTT. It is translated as CASSSPDRGNTEAFF.

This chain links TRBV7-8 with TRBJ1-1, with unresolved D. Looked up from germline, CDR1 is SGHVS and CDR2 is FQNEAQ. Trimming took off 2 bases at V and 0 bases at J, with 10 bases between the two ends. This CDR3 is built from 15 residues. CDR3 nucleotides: TGTGCCAGCAGCTTATACCCCGACATGAACACTGAAGCTTTCTTT. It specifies CASSLYPDMNTEAFF.

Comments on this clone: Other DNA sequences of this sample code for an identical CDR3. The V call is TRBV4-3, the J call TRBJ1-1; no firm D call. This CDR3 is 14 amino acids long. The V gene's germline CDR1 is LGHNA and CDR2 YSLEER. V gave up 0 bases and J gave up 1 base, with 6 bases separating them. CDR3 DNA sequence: TGCGCCAGCAGCCAAGATAGCACGAACACTGAAGCTTTCTTT. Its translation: CASSQDSTNTEAFF.

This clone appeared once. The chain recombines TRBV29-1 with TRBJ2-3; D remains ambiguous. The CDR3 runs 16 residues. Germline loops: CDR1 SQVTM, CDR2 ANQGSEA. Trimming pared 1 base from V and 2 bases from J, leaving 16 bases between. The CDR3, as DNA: TGCAGCGTTGAAGTATCTGGGCGAGTGTTCACAGATACGCAGTATTTT. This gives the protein CSVEVSGRVFTDTQYF.

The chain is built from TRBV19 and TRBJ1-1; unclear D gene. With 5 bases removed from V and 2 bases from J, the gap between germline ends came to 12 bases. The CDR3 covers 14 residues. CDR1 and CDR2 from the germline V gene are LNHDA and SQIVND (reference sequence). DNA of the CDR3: TGTGCCAGTAGTTATGGCGACCCTAACACTGAAGCTTTCTTT. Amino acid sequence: CASSYGDPNTEAFF.

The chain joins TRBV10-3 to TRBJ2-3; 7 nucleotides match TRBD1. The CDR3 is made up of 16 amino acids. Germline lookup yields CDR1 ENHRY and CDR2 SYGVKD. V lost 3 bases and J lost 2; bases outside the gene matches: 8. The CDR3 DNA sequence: TGTGCCATCAGTGACTCCCGAGGGGGCTTCACAGATACGCAGTATTTT. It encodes CAISDSRGGFTDTQYF.

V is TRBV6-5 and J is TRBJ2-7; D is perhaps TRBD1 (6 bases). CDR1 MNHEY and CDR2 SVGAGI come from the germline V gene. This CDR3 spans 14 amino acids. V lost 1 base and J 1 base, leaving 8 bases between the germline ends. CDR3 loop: CASSYYGQSYEQYF. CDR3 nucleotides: TGTGCCAGCAGTTACTACGGACAGTCCTACGAGCAGTACTTC.

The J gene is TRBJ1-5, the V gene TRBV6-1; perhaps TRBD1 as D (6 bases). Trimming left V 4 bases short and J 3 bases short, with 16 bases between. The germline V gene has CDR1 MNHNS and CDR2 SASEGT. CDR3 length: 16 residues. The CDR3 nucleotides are TGTGCCAGCAGTGGAACGACAGGTTTTTCCAATCAGCCCCAGCATTTT. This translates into CASSGTTGFSNQPQHF.

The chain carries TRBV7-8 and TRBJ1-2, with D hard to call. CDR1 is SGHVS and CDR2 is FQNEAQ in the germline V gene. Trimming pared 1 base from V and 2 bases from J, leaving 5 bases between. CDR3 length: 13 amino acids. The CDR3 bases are TGTGCCAGCAGCTTAGAGAGAAACTATGGCTACACCTTC. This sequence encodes CASSLERNYGYTF.

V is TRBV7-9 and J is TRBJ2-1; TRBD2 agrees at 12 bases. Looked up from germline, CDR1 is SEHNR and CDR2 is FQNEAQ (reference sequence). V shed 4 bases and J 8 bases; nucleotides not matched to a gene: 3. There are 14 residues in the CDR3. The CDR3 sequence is CASSSSGRADEQFF. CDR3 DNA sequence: TGTGCCAGCAGCTCTAGCGGGAGGGCCGATGAGCAGTTCTTC.

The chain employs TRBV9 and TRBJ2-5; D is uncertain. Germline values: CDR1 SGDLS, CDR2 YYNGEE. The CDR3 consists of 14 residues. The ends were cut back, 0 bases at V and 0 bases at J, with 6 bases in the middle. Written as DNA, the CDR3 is TGTGCCAGCAGCGTAGAGAGCCACCAAGAGACCCAGTACTTC. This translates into CASSVESHQETQYF. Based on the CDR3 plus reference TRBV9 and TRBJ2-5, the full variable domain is DSGVTQTPKHLITATGQRVTLRCSPRSGDLSVYWYQQSLDQGLQFLIQYYNGEERAKGNILERFSAQQFPDLHSELNLSSLELGDSALYFCASSVESHQETQYFGPGTRLLVL.

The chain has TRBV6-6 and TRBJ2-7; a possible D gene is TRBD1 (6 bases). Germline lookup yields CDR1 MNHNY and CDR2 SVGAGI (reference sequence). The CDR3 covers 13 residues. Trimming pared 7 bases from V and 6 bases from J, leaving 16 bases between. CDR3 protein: CASTQGTLGEQYF. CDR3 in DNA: TGTGCCAGCACACAGGGTACCCTCGGCGAGCAGTACTTC.

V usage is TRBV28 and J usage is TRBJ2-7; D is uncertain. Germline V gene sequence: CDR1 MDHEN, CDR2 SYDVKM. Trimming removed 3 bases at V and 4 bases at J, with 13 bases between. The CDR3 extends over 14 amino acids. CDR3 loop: CASSFLRYLYEQYF. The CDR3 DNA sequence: TGTGCCAGCAGTTTTCTAAGGTATCTTTACGAGCAGTACTTC.

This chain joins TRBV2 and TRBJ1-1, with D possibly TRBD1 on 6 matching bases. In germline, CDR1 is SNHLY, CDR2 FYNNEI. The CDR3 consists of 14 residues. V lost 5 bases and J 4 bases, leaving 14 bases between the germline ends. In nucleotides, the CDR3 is TGTGCCAGCAGTACCTATGGGGGGCCCACTGAAGCTTTCTTT. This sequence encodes CASSTYGGPTEAFF.

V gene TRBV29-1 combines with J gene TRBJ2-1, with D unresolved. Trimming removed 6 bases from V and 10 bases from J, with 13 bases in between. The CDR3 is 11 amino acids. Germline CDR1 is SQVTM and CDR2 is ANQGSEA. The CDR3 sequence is CSVYPGPEQFF. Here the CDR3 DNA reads TGCAGCGTGTATCCGGGCCCCGAGCAGTTCTTC.

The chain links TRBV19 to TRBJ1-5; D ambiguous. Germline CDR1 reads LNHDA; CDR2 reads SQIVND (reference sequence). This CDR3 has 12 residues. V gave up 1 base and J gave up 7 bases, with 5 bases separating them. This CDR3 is CASSIGRQPQHF. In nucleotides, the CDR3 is TGTGCCAGTAGTATAGGGCGACAGCCCCAGCATTTT.

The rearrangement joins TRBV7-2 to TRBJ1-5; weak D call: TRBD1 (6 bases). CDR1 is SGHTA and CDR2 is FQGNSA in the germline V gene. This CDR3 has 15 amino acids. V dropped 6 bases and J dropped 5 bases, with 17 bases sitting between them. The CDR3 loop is CASSPTSGVDQPQHF. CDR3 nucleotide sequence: TGTGCCAGCAGTCCGACGTCAGGGGTTGATCAGCCCCAGCATTTT.

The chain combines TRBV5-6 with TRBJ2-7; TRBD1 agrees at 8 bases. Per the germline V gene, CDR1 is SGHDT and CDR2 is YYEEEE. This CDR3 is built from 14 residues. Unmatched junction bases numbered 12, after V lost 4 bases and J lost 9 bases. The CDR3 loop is CASSTGTGGVGQYF. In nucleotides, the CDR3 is TGTGCCAGCAGCACCGGGACAGGTGGGGTGGGGCAGTACTTC. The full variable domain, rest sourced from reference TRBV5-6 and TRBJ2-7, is DAGVTQSPTHLIKTRGQQVTLRCSPKSGHDTVSWYQQALGQGPQFIFQYYEEEERQRGNFPDRFSGHQFPNYSSELNVNALLLGDSALYLCASSTGTGGVGQYFGPGTRLTVT.

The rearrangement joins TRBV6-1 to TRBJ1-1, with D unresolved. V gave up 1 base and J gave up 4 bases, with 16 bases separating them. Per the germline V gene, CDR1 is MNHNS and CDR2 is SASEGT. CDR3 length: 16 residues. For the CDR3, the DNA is TGTGCCAGCAGTGAAGGCTATTCAGGTCTGTTCACTGAAGCTTTCTTT. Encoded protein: CASSEGYSGLFTEAFF.

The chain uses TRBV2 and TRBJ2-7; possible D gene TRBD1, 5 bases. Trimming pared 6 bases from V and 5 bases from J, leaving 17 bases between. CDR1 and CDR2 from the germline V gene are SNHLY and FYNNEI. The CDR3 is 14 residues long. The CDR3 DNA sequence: TGTGCCAGCAGCGAAAACCAGGGTCAAGACGAGCAGTACTTC. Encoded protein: CASSENQGQDEQYF.

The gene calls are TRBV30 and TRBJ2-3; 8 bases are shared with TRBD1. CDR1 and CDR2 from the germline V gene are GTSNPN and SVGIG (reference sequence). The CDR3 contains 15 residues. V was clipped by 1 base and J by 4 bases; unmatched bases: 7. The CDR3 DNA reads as TGTGCCTGGAGTGCAGGACAGGGCCCGGCAGATACGCAGTATTTT. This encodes CAWSAGQGPADTQYF.

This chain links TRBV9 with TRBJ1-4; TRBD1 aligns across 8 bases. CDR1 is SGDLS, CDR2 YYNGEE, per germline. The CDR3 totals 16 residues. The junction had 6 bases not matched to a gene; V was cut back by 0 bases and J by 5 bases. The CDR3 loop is CASSVGIQGENEKLFF. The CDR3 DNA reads TGTGCCAGCAGCGTAGGGATACAGGGGGAAAATGAAAAACTGTTTTTT.

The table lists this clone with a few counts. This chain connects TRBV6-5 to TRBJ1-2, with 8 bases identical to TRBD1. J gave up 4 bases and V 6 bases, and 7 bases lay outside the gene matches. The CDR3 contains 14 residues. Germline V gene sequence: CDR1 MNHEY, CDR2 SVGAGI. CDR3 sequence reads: CASSPDRGGYGYTF. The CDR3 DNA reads TGTGCCAGCAGCCCTGACAGGGGAGGCTATGGCTACACCTTC.

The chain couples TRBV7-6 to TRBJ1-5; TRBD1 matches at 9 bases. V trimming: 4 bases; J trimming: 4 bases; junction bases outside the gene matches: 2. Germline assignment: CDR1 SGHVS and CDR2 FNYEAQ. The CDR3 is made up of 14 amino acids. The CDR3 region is CASSSGTGNQPQHF. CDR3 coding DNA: TGTGCCAGCAGCTCCGGGACAGGGAATCAGCCCCAGCATTTT.

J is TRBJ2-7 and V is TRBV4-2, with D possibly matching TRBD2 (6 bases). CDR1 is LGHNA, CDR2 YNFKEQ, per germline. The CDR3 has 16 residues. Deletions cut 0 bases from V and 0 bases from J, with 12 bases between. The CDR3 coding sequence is TGTGCCAGCAGCCAAGATCAGGAGGGTAGCTCCTACGAGCAGTACTTC. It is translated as CASSQDQEGSSYEQYF.

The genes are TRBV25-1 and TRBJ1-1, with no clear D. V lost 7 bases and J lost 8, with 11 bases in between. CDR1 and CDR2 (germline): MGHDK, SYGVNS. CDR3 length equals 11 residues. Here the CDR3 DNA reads TGTGCCAGCACCCGAAACTGGGAAGCTTTCTTT. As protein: CASTRNWEAFF.